These 27 T cell receptor beta chains share one sample of origin, sequenced in a study of blood T cell repertoires in COVID-19 (dated by TCRdb to 2018 to 2021). Library generation was performed with the immunoSEQ multiplex PCR assay. TCRdb stores this immuneACCESS table with in-frame sequences only. Part of the clones is absent; in the studies checked, under half of the shortfall reflects unresolved V genes, and no reason is known for the rest. The table for this sample lists hundreds of thousands of clones; around nine tenths of them were counted only once. The top ten clones comprise around 6.6% of the sample. The specimen sequenced was peripheral blood. These receptors were obtained from a woman between 65 and 79 years old with COVID-19, enrolled during active disease.

This clone was counted once. The J gene is TRBJ2-5, the V gene TRBV14; TRBD1 aligns across 7 bases. CDR3 length: 15 residues. The germline V gene has CDR1 SGHDN and CDR2 FVKESK. J gave up 1 base and V 2 bases, and 4 bases lay outside the gene matches. CDR3 sequence: CASSQPRDSQETQYF. The DNA of the CDR3 is TGTGCCAGCAGCCAACCCCGGGACAGCCAAGAGACCCAGTACTTC.

The chain employs TRBV6-5 and TRBJ2-7; 10 nucleotides line up with TRBD1. Germline CDR1 MNHEY, CDR2 SVGAGI. Trimming took 2 bases from V and 12 from J; bases not matched to a gene: 7. This CDR3 is 13 amino acids long. The DNA of the CDR3 is TGTGCCAGCAGTTACGGCGGGACAGGGGTTCGGTACTTC. Protein sequence: CASSYGGTGVRYF.

This chain uses TRBV9 with TRBJ2-5; the match to TRBD2 covers 8 bases. The DNA end favors TRBJ2-7, so the J call may be wrong. This CDR3 comprises 14 residues. Germline V lookup: CDR1 SGDLS, CDR2 YYNGEE. The CDR3 DNA reads TGTGCCAGCAGCCTAACTAGCGGCCCCTACGAGCAGTACTTC. Amino acid sequence: CASSLTSGPYEQYF.

The chain carries TRBV7-2 and TRBJ2-5; TRBD2 matches 11 bases. CDR3 length: 15 residues. Germline-derived CDR1 and CDR2 are SGHTA and FQGNSA. With 3 bases clipped from V and 5 bases from J, the junction kept 5 bases outside the gene matches. CDR3 residues: CASSFPTSGVETQYF. Here the CDR3 DNA reads TGTGCCAGCAGCTTCCCGACTAGCGGGGTGGAGACCCAGTACTTC. The full variable domain, with the rest looked up from reference TRBV7-2 and TRBJ2-5, is GAGVSQSPSNKVTEKGKDVELRCDPISGHTALYWYRQSLGQGLEFLIYFQGNSAPDKSGLPSDRFSAERTGGSVSTLTIQRTQQEDSAVYLCASSFPTSGVETQYFGPGTRLLVL.

The J gene is TRBJ1-1, the V gene TRBV24-1; perhaps TRBD1 as D (6 bases). This CDR3 has 13 residues. CDR1 and CDR2 (germline): KGHDR, SFDVKD. Trimming removed 4 bases from V and 1 base from J, with 6 bases in between. CDR3 amino acids: CATSEQGNTEAFF. Here the CDR3 DNA reads TGTGCCACCAGTGAACAGGGGAACACTGAAGCTTTCTTT.

The chain links TRBV5-1 to TRBJ1-4; 7 positions agree with TRBD1. Germline V gene sequence: CDR1 SGHRS, CDR2 YFSETQ. V was pared by 0 bases and J by 3 bases, with 2 bases of the junction left unmatched. There are 15 residues in the CDR3. The CDR3 sequence is CASSLGDRANEKLFF. In nucleotides, the CDR3 is TGCGCCAGCAGCTTGGGAGACAGGGCTAATGAAAAACTGTTTTTT.

The rearrangement joins TRBV19 to TRBJ1-6; unclear D gene. The germline V gene encodes CDR1 LNHDA and CDR2 SQIVND (reference sequence). CDR3 size: 13 residues. Trimming removed 7 bases from V and 7 bases from J, with 11 bases in between. The CDR3 loop is CASNPGLNSPLHF. The CDR3 DNA is TGTGCCAGTAATCCGGGTCTCAATTCACCCCTCCACTTT.

The chain recombines TRBV18 with TRBJ2-2, with 9 bases fitting TRBD1. There are 15 residues in the CDR3. The V segment lost 3 bases and the J segment 8 bases; nucleotides outside the gene matches: 7. In germline, CDR1 is KGHSH, CDR2 LQKENI. The CDR3 sequence: CASSPGTGREGELFF. DNA for the CDR3: TGTGCCAGCTCACCCGGGACAGGGCGAGAAGGGGAGCTGTTTTTT.

This clone was seen a handful of times. The rearrangement links TRBV27 to TRBJ1-1; perhaps TRBD1 as D (6 bases). The V and J ends lost 4 bases and 4 bases respectively, with 16 bases between them. The germline V gene encodes CDR1 MNHEY and CDR2 SMNVEV (reference sequence). This CDR3 has 15 residues. The CDR3 loop is CASSSIQGRSTEAFF. In DNA, the CDR3 is TGTGCCAGCAGTTCCATACAGGGTAGGAGCACTGAAGCTTTCTTT.

This clone has a single count. The chain employs TRBV10-3 and TRBJ1-2; no firm D call. V lost 9 bases and J lost 3, with 11 bases in between. CDR1 is ENHRY, CDR2 SYGVKD, per germline. This CDR3 comprises 12 residues. The CDR3 bases are TGTGCCATGAGGTTGGCTGACTATGGCTACACCTTC. Translating it yields CAMRLADYGYTF.

This chain links TRBV19 with TRBJ2-2; TRBD2 matches at 11 bases. V shed 3 bases and J 2 bases; nucleotides not matched to a gene: 5. CDR1 is LNHDA, CDR2 SQIVND, per germline (reference sequence). The CDR3 extends over 17 amino acids. CDR3 bases: TGTGCCAGTAGTATCCTCCTAGCGGGGGGAAACACCGGGGAGCTGTTTTTT. Translating gives CASSILLAGGNTGELFF.

The chain links TRBV5-4 to TRBJ1-2; tentative D call: TRBD1 (6 bases). The V end was cut by 1 base, the J end by 7 bases, with 17 bases between. Germline V lookup: CDR1 SGHNT, CDR2 YYREEE (reference sequence). This CDR3 region has 15 residues. The CDR3 reads CASSLRGGGAGGYTF. For the CDR3, the DNA is TGTGCCAGCAGCTTGAGGGGGGGCGGGGCAGGTGGCTACACCTTC.

The genes are TRBV27 and TRBJ1-4, with D unresolved. The length of the CDR3 is 15 residues. The germline V and J ends were trimmed by 5 bases and 3 bases, with 13 bases remaining between them. The germline gives CDR1 MNHEY, CDR2 SMNVEV (reference sequence). The CDR3 nucleotides read TGTGCCAGCAGTCCCTGGTCTGCAGCTAATGAAAAACTGTTTTTT. Amino acids: CASSPWSAANEKLFF.

This sequence joins TRBV7-9 and TRBJ2-1; perhaps TRBD2 as D (7 bases). Germline V CDR1 and CDR2: SEHNR, FQNEAQ (reference sequence). The CDR3 has 15 amino acids. Trimming removed 5 bases at V and 7 bases at J, with 18 bases between. In DNA form, the CDR3 reads TGTGCCAGCAGCCCTCCGGGGGGCCTCGGGAATGAGCAGTTCTTC. Its protein is CASSPPGGLGNEQFF.

Comment on this clone: Other nucleotide sequences in the sample specify the same CDR3. The genes are TRBV28 and TRBJ1-2; D is undetermined. This CDR3 has 12 amino acids. V lost 5 bases and J lost 5, with 9 bases in between. CDR1 is MDHEN, CDR2 SYDVKM, per germline. The CDR3 is CASSLNKYGYTF. The CDR3 region has the DNA TGTGCCAGCAGTCTTAACAAGTATGGCTACACCTTC.

The chain joins TRBV5-8 to TRBJ2-7; TRBD2 aligns across 14 bases. Unmatched junction bases numbered 8, after V lost 5 bases and J lost 1 base. The length of the CDR3 is 17 residues. The V gene's germline CDR1 is SGHTS and CDR2 YDEGEE. Here the CDR3 reads CASRGTSGGPFSYEQYF. CDR3 bases: TGTGCCAGCAGGGGGACTAGCGGGGGCCCCTTTTCCTACGAGCAGTACTTC.

The V and J genes are TRBV7-3 and TRBJ1-1; D is possibly TRBD1 (5 bases). CDR1 SGHTA and CDR2 FQGTGA come from the germline V gene. The CDR3 runs to 14 residues. V lost 5 bases, J lost 1 base, and 11 bases lay in between. The CDR3 bases are TGTGCCAGCAGCCCGGGACTCGGGAACACTGAAGCTTTCTTT. This translates into CASSPGLGNTEAFF. Together with reference TRBV7-3 and TRBJ1-1, the CDR3 gives the full variable domain: GAGVSQTPSNKVTEKGKYVELRCDPISGHTALYWYRQSLGQGPEFLIYFQGTGAADDSGLPNDRFFAVRPEGSVSTLKIQRTERGDSAVYLCASSPGLGNTEAFFGQGTRLTVV.

The chain couples TRBV19 to TRBJ2-6, with D tentatively TRBD1 (6 bases). The CDR3 covers 16 residues. The germline gives CDR1 LNHDA, CDR2 SQIVND (reference sequence). V dropped 7 bases and J dropped 0 bases, with 13 bases sitting between them. The CDR3 DNA sequence: TGTGCCAGTAACCGGGACACTTACTCTGGGGCCAACGTCCTGACTTTC. This codes for CASNRDTYSGANVLTF. Combining the CDR3 with reference TRBV19 and TRBJ2-6 gives the whole variable domain DGGITQSPKYLFRKEGQNVTLSCEQNLNHDAMYWYRQDPGQGLRLIYYSQIVNDFQKGDIAEGYSVSREKKESFPLTVTSAQKNPTAFYLCASNRDTYSGANVLTFGAGSRLTVL.

The CDR3 DNA is TGCAGCGTTGAAGCGAGCTCGACAGGGGAGGGCACTGAAGCTTTCTTT. It codes for CSVEASSTGEGTEAFF. The V gene is TRBV29-1, the J gene TRBJ1-1; 8 nucleotides line up with TRBD1. Germline CDR1 and CDR2: SQVTM and ANQGSEA. J gave up 4 bases and V 1 base, and 11 bases lay outside the gene matches. The CDR3 has 16 amino acids.

This clone was counted a single time. The chain is built from TRBV28 and TRBJ1-3; a possible D gene is TRBD1 (6 bases). Trimming left V 7 bases short and J 0 bases short, with 13 bases between. Germline V gives CDR1 MDHEN, CDR2 SYDVKM. This CDR3 is built from 15 residues. The CDR3 nucleotides read TGTGCCAGCATTCCGACAGGAAGCTCTGGAAACACCATATATTTT. Its protein is CASIPTGSSGNTIYF.

The V and J genes are TRBV15 and TRBJ1-2; 7 positions match TRBD1. The CDR3 totals 17 residues. J was trimmed by 0 bases and V by 1 base; bases with no gene match: 8. Germline CDR1 reads LNHNV; CDR2 reads YYDKDF (reference sequence). The CDR3 loop reads CATSRAIGTVANYGYTF. The CDR3 nucleotides are TGTGCCACCAGCAGAGCAATCGGGACAGTCGCTAACTATGGCTACACCTTC.

This chain links TRBV12-1 with TRBJ2-7; the listed D gene, TRBD1, was not tested against the DNA. TRBV12-1 is a recognized pseudogene. The CDR3 runs to 16 residues. This chain's CDR3 is CASSPGRQGETYEQYF. The DNA for the CDR3 is TGTGCCAGCAGCCCCGGACGACAGGGAGAAACCTACGAGCAGTACTTC.

This chain joins TRBV12-3 or TRBV12-4 and TRBJ1-2; 7 bases are shared with TRBD1. Trimming cost V 6 bases and J 7 bases; bases outside gene matches: 8. The CDR3 has 13 residues. For the CDR3, the DNA is TGTGCCAGCAGATATGGGACAGCCAGTGGCTACACCTTC. Encoded protein: CASRYGTASGYTF.

This rearrangement joins TRBV6-5 to TRBJ1-1, with no clear D. Trimming cost V 4 bases and J 1 base, with 7 bases left between them. Germline V gene lookup returns CDR1 MNHEY and CDR2 SVGAGI. CDR3 size: 13 residues. For the CDR3, the DNA is TGTGCCAGCAGTTTCTCCAGGAACACTGAAGCTTTCTTT. Encoded protein: CASSFSRNTEAFF.

The V gene is TRBV5-1, the J gene TRBJ2-5, with 8 bases lining up with TRBD2. CDR1 is SGHRS and CDR2 is YFSETQ in the germline V gene. The CDR3 runs 16 residues. V lost 1 base and J lost 1; bases outside the gene matches: 6. The CDR3 DNA reads as TGCGCCAGCAGCTTGTATGGCGGGGGGTCCCAAGAGACCCAGTACTTC. This gives the protein CASSLYGGGSQETQYF. Together with reference TRBV5-1 and TRBJ2-5, the CDR3 gives the full variable domain: KAGVTQTPRYLIKTRGQQVTLSCSPISGHRSVSWYQQTPGQGLQFLFEYFSETQRNKGNFPGRFSGRQFSNSRSEMNVSTLELGDSALYLCASSLYGGGSQETQYFGPGTRLLVL.

The rearrangement joins TRBV4-1 to TRBJ1-2; D call uncertain. V was cut by 0 bases and J by 5 bases, with 7 bases left in between. The CDR3 is made up of 13 amino acids. Germline-derived CDR1 and CDR2 are MGHRA and YSYEKL. CDR3 nucleotides: TGCGCCAGCAGCCAAGATCCCCGGTATGGCTACACCTTC. Translating it yields CASSQDPRYGYTF.

The chain carries TRBV19 and TRBJ2-2, with 7 bases matching TRBD2. J lost 1 base, V lost 5 bases, and 7 bases had no gene match. Germline lookup yields CDR1 LNHDA and CDR2 SQIVND (reference sequence). The CDR3 extends over 16 amino acids. The CDR3 bases are TGTGCCAGTAGTTCCCGTAGCGGGTGGAACACCGGGGAGCTGTTTTTT. As protein: CASSSRSGWNTGELFF.